This entry lists 26 T cell receptor beta chains sequenced from one sample in a study of control samples from healthy donors and cancer patients. Assay: immunoSEQ multiplex PCR; the TCRdb copy retains only in-frame clones and omits some. Among about 98,000 clones listed, around 82% were seen once. The specimen was blood. The receptor source for this set is a man between 60 and 70 years old in good health.

The genes are TRBV4-1 and TRBJ2-7; D unresolved. Germline V lookup: CDR1 MGHRA, CDR2 YSYEKL. The CDR3 is made up of 13 amino acids. Trimming stripped 1 base from V and 3 bases from J, with 7 bases between. The CDR3 spells CASSQGPFYEQYF. The CDR3 DNA reads TGCGCCAGCAGCCAAGGCCCCTTCTACGAGCAGTACTTC.

This chain joins TRBV4-1 and TRBJ2-7; perhaps D is TRBD1 or TRBD2 (6 bases each). The CDR3 loop spans 17 amino acids. Trimming shortened V by 1 base and J by 0 bases, and 16 bases separated the two germline ends. The germline CDR1 and CDR2 sequences are MGHRA and YSYEKL. The CDR3 region is CASSQGVGGPNSYEQYF. In DNA form, the CDR3 reads TGCGCCAGCAGCCAAGGGGTTGGGGGGCCCAACTCCTACGAGCAGTACTTC.

CDR3 bases: TGTGCCAGTATAGCGGGACCGACCTCTGGAAACACCATATATTTT. This codes for CASIAGPTSGNTIYF. The chain carries TRBV6-5 and TRBJ1-3, with D tentatively TRBD1 (5 bases). CDR3 size: 15 residues. Germline lookup yields CDR1 MNHEY and CDR2 SVGAGI. V was trimmed by 9 bases and J by 0 bases, leaving 15 bases between them.

The CDR3 sequence: CASSESLSYEQYF. The CDR3 bases are TGCGCCAGCAGTGAGTCACTGTCCTACGAGCAGTACTTC. The chain recombines TRBV10-2 with TRBJ2-7; no definite D call. V lost 0 bases and J 1 base, leaving 4 bases between the germline ends. Germline V gene data show CDR1 as WSHSY and CDR2 as SAAADI. The CDR3 contains 13 residues.

The rearrangement links TRBV28 to TRBJ1-1; D unclear. This CDR3 spans 12 amino acids. Germline values: CDR1 MDHEN, CDR2 SYDVKM. V gave up 3 bases and J gave up 11 bases, with 13 bases separating them. In DNA form, the CDR3 reads TGTGCCAGCAGTTTCCTCTCGGTGGGTGCTTTCTTT. This gives the protein CASSFLSVGAFF. Complete variable domain (other parts from reference TRBV28 and TRBJ1-1): DVKVTQSSRYLVKRTGEKVFLECVQDMDHENMFWYRQDPGLGLRLIYFSYDVKMKEKGDIPEGYSVSREKKERFSLILESASTNQTSMYLCASSFLSVGAFFGQGTRLTVV.

The chain recombines TRBV7-6 with TRBJ2-2; D might be TRBD2 (5 bases). Germline CDR1 and CDR2: SGHVS and FNYEAQ. This CDR3 has 17 amino acids. Between the trimmed V and J ends, which lost 5 bases and 1 base, there was a span of 17 bases. For the CDR3, the DNA is TGTGCCAGCAGCATCCCCCTAGGGAGACTGAACACCGGGGAGCTGTTTTTT. Translation: CASSIPLGRLNTGELFF.

In its sample, this clone was seen a few times. The rearrangement joins TRBV30 to TRBJ1-1; D unresolved. Germline V gene lookup returns CDR1 GTSNPN and CDR2 SVGIG (reference sequence). Trimming cost V 3 bases and J 0 bases, with 17 bases left between them. The CDR3 has 16 residues. CDR3 nucleotide sequence: TGTGCCTGGAGCGCTGCTTCAGGACCTGTGAACACTGAAGCTTTCTTT. Residues: CAWSAASGPVNTEAFF.

CDR3: CASSLAGSGANVLTF. DNA for the CDR3: TGTGCCAGCAGCTTGGCCGGGAGTGGGGCCAACGTCCTGACTTTC. This chain joins TRBV5-4 and TRBJ2-6; tentatively, D is TRBD2 (6 bases). Trimming shortened V by 0 bases and J by 3 bases, and 7 bases separated the two germline ends. The CDR3 extends over 15 amino acids. Per germline, CDR1 SGHNT and CDR2 YYREEE (reference sequence).

CDR3 DNA: TGTGCCAGCAGCCTCAGCGGGGCCTACGAGCAGTACTTC. Translated: CASSLSGAYEQYF. The V call is TRBV5-4, the J call TRBJ2-7; TRBD2 matches 7 bases. CDR1 is SGHNT and CDR2 is YYREEE in the germline V gene (reference sequence). V lost 4 bases to trimming and J lost 2 bases; unmatched junction nucleotides: 3. This CDR3 is 13 amino acids long.

In its sample, this clone was seen a few times. The chain couples TRBV7-6 to TRBJ2-2, with 8 bases lining up with TRBD2. V gave up 1 base and J gave up 6 bases; unmatched junction bases: 4. Per germline, CDR1 SGHVS and CDR2 FNYEAQ. The CDR3 covers 15 residues. CDR3 sequence (DNA): TGTGCCAGCAGCTTAGACCCACTAGCGGCCGGGGAGCTGTTTTTT. Translated, it gives CASSLDPLAAGELFF.

The chain joins TRBV6-4 to TRBJ1-1; D is possibly TRBD1 (5 bases). The V and J ends lost 3 bases and 2 bases respectively, with 10 bases between them. The germline gives CDR1 MRHNA, CDR2 SNTAGT. This CDR3 spans 14 amino acids. CDR3 in amino acids: CASSESDTNTEAFF. The CDR3 DNA reads as TGTGCCAGCAGTGAATCGGACACCAACACTGAAGCTTTCTTT.

The gene calls are TRBV5-5 and TRBJ1-5, with 8 nucleotides matching TRBD1. After removal of 4 bases from V and 0 bases from J, the junction contained 12 bases not matched to a gene. This CDR3 spans 18 amino acids. Germline-derived CDR1 and CDR2 are SGHKS and YYEKEE (reference sequence). CDR3: CASSLSDRGHYSNQPQHF. CDR3 in DNA: TGTGCCAGCAGCCTGTCCGACAGGGGCCATTATAGCAATCAGCCCCAGCATTTT. Supplemented by reference TRBV5-5 and TRBJ1-5, the full variable domain reads DAGVTQSPTHLIKTRGQQVTLRCSPISGHKSVSWYQQVLGQGPQFIFQYYEKEERGRGNFPDRFSARQFPNYSSELNVNALLLGDSALYLCASSLSDRGHYSNQPQHFGDGTRLSIL.

The chain uses TRBV6-5 and TRBJ1-2; D gene uncertain. The CDR3 has 14 residues. Deletions cut 4 bases from V and 1 base from J, with 10 bases between. Germline V gene data show CDR1 as MNHEY and CDR2 as SVGAGI. CDR3 sequence reads: CASSSPGINYGYTF. The DNA for the CDR3 is TGTGCCAGCAGTTCGCCCGGAATTAACTATGGCTACACCTTC.

This sequence joins TRBV7-9 and TRBJ1-2; D possibly corresponds to TRBD1 (5 bases). V was shortened by 1 base and J by 8 bases, with 14 bases between the two germline ends. The CDR3 has 14 amino acids. Germline V CDR1 and CDR2: SEHNR, FQNEAQ (reference sequence). The CDR3 DNA sequence: TGTGCCAGCAGCTTAGGGGGGGGGATTCAGGGCTACACCTTC. Protein: CASSLGGGIQGYTF. Using reference TRBV7-9 and TRBJ1-2 for the parts outside the CDR3, the full variable domain is DTGVSQNPRHKITKRGQNVTFRCDPISEHNRLYWYRQTLGQGPEFLTYFQNEAQLEKSRLLSDRFSAERPKGSFSTLEIQRTEQGDSAMYLCASSLGGGIQGYTFGSGTRLTVV.

The genes are TRBV7-9 and TRBJ2-2, with D unclear. The CDR3 is 12 residues long. The V end was cut by 8 bases, the J end by 3 bases, with 7 bases between. CDR1 is SEHNR, CDR2 FQNEAQ, per germline (reference sequence). The CDR3 DNA sequence: TGTGCCAGCCCCTGGGACACCGGGGAGCTGTTTTTT. It specifies CASPWDTGELFF.

The CDR3 DNA reads TGTGCCTGGAGTATCCTCGTCACTGAAGCTTTCTTT. Translation: CAWSILVTEAFF. The rearrangement uses TRBV30 and TRBJ1-1; D call uncertain. The germline gives CDR1 GTSNPN, CDR2 SVGIG (reference sequence). Trimming took 2 bases from V and 4 from J, leaving 8 bases between them. This CDR3 comprises 12 residues.

This clone was seen once. The V gene is TRBV5-6, the J gene TRBJ1-3; perhaps TRBD1 as D (6 bases). The CDR3 covers 11 residues. V lost 2 bases and J lost 9, with 6 bases in between. Per germline, CDR1 SGHDT and CDR2 YYEEEE. CDR3 region: CASSLGGTIYF. The CDR3 nucleotides read TGTGCCAGCAGCTTAGGGGGCACCATATATTTT.

The V call is TRBV7-2, the J call TRBJ2-1; the match to TRBD2 covers 8 bases. Germline CDR1 is SGHTA and CDR2 is FQGNSA. The CDR3 has 15 residues. With 1 base clipped from V and 8 bases from J, the junction kept 7 bases outside the gene matches. CDR3 bases: TGTGCCAGCAGCTTAGAGAGCGGGAGTTTCTATGAGCAGTTCTTC. It specifies CASSLESGSFYEQFF.

The genes are TRBV18 and TRBJ1-1; D uncertain. Trimming removed 4 bases from V and 1 base from J, with 10 bases in between. Germline CDR1 reads KGHSH; CDR2 reads LQKENI. This CDR3 contains 14 residues. The CDR3 DNA reads as TGTGCCAGCTCACAGGGTCAGACGAACACTGAAGCTTTCTTT. It is translated as CASSQGQTNTEAFF.

This clone showed up just once. The V gene is TRBV29-1, the J gene TRBJ1-1; no firm D call. The germline V gene has CDR1 SQVTM and CDR2 ANQGSEA. This CDR3 comprises 12 residues. V lost 5 bases to trimming and J lost 3 bases, with 10 bases between them. The CDR3 DNA follows: TGCAGCGTTCCGGGTCTTTACACTGAAGCTTTCTTT. As protein: CSVPGLYTEAFF.

The rearrangement links TRBV24-1 to TRBJ2-1, with 9 positions matching TRBD2. The junction had 18 bases not matched to a gene; V was cut back by 7 bases and J by 0 bases. The germline CDR1 and CDR2 sequences are KGHDR and SFDVKD. The CDR3 loop spans 20 amino acids. CDR3 sequence: CATRGCSGRKGVLSYNEQFF. In DNA form, the CDR3 reads TGTGCCACCAGAGGTTGTAGCGGGAGAAAAGGTGTCCTCTCCTACAATGAGCAGTTCTTC.

The chain couples TRBV6-2 or TRBV6-3 to TRBJ2-1, with D possibly TRBD1 on 6 matching bases. Germline V gene lookup returns CDR1 MNHEY and CDR2 SVGEGT. This CDR3 contains 16 residues. V shed 2 bases and J shed 3 bases, with 14 bases lying between them. The CDR3 sequence is CASSYDPTGIYNEQFF. CDR3 sequence (DNA): TGTGCCAGCAGTTACGATCCCACAGGGATCTACAATGAGCAGTTCTTC.

The chain is built from TRBV10-3 and TRBJ2-1; D perhaps matches TRBD1 (7 bases). V was shortened by 10 bases and J by 9 bases, with 25 bases between the two germline ends. CDR1 ENHRY and CDR2 SYGVKD come from the germline V gene. This CDR3 is 15 amino acids long. The CDR3 DNA is TGTGCCACCTCCTTAAAGGGGGCTAGCGAGAGTGAGCAGTTCTTC. Protein sequence: CATSLKGASESEQFF.

The chain's CDR3 is CASSPRGSGRADTQYF. CDR3 coding DNA: TGTGCCAGCAGCCCCCGAGGTAGCGGGAGGGCAGATACGCAGTATTTT. The J gene is TRBJ2-3, the V gene TRBV3-1 (or the pseudogene TRBV3-2), with 11 bases aligning to TRBD2. The CDR3 extends over 16 amino acids. The V gene's germline CDR1 is LGHDT and CDR2 YNNKEL (reference sequence). The J segment lost 4 bases and the V segment lost 4 bases, leaving 7 bases of the junction unmatched.

The V gene is TRBV30, the J gene TRBJ2-7; 10 bases are a match to TRBD2. Per the germline V gene, CDR1 is GTSNPN and CDR2 is SVGIG (reference sequence). Unmatched junction bases numbered 8, after V lost 0 bases and J lost 0 bases. This CDR3 has 17 amino acids. In nucleotides, the CDR3 is TGTGCCTGGAGTGTCTGGAGCGGGGGGGCCACCTCCTACGAGCAGTACTTC. It yields the protein CAWSVWSGGATSYEQYF.

The chain uses TRBV5-8 and TRBJ1-2, with D tentatively TRBD1 (5 bases). V lost 7 bases to trimming and J lost 8 bases, with 21 bases between them. The CDR3 has 14 amino acids. Germline CDR1 and CDR2: SGHTS and YDEGEE. CDR3 bases: TGTGCCAGCTCCCCGAGGGGTTACGCCTGGGGCTACACCTTC. This encodes CASSPRGYAWGYTF.